This is a list of T cell receptor beta chains from one sample in a study of OX40 agonist ivuxolimab in advanced cancers. Sequenced by immunoSEQ multiplex PCR; TCRdb stores in-frame clones only, minus some. The sample records 86,000 or so clones, around 91% being singletons. Material: CD4+ or CD8+ T cells sorted from blood, obtained in a trial of the OX40 agonist ivuxolimab. These receptor sequences come from an adult with an advanced solid tumor such as melanoma, head and neck, liver or kidney cancer. The conserved cysteine and the conserved F or W are not part of the CDR3 here.

len: 13; j_gene: TRBJ1-1; v_gene: TRBV5-4; CDR3aa: ASSLISDMNTEAF
len: 11; j_gene: TRBJ1-2; v_gene: TRBV28; CDR3aa: ASSFITGYGYT
len: 11; j_gene: TRBJ2-5; v_gene: TRBV2; CDR3aa: ASRMGFQETQY
len: 10; j_gene: TRBJ2-4; v_gene: TRBV7-2; CDR3aa: ASSLVSNIQY
len: 13; j_gene: TRBJ1-1; v_gene: TRBV4-1; CDR3aa: ASSQVRRGGVRPF
len: 15; j_gene: TRBJ1-3; v_gene: TRBV7-2; CDR3aa: ASSLVVKGAGGNTIY
len: 12; j_gene: TRBJ2-1; v_gene: TRBV6-1; CDR3aa: ASLRDLDSNEQF
len: 14; j_gene: TRBJ2-4; v_gene: TRBV30; CDR3aa: AWSRRQGLAKNIQY
len: 14; j_gene: TRBJ1-4; v_gene: TRBV5-6; CDR3aa: ASSPTAVATNEKLF
len: 12; j_gene: TRBJ1-4; v_gene: TRBV5-5; CDR3aa: ASSPRWESEKLF
len: 12; j_gene: TRBJ1-1; v_gene: TRBV5-1; CDR3aa: ASSLEYGGTEAF
len: 10; j_gene: TRBJ1-2; v_gene: TRBV5-1; CDR3aa: ASSLEGASYT
len: 14; j_gene: TRBJ2-1; v_gene: TRBV30; CDR3aa: AWSLRYAVSYNEQF
len: 12; j_gene: TRBJ1-3; v_gene: TRBV30; CDR3aa: ACQGQRAGNTIY